The rows below give T cell receptor beta chains drawn from one sample of a study of radiation and T cells in renal cell carcinoma. The assay was immunoSEQ multiplex PCR, and TCRdb's table has in-frame clones only and misses some. In the table there are 150,000 or so clones, 88% of which are singletons. The sample was blood, taken from a patient whose treatment included radiotherapy and nephrectomy. These receptor sequences come from a woman in her 70s with renal cell carcinoma. Both conserved end residues are part of each CDR3. The order of the fields is V gene, J gene, D gene, clone size, CDR3 protein, CDR3 DNA. A D gene is named only where the DNA matches it firmly. Expanded clones are given a class, and other clones once, few, many or no size at all.

TRBV6-5	TRBJ2-5	TRBD1	.	CASTLRTGGQETQYF	TGTGCCAGCACCCTGAGGACAGGGGGACAAGAGACCCAGTACTTC
TRBV9	TRBJ2-3	.	.	CASSLALDTQYF	TGTGCCAGCAGTTTAGCGCTAGATACGCAGTATTTT
TRBV6-1	TRBJ1-1	.	.	CASSENRNTEAFF	TGTGCCAGCAGTGAAAACCGGAACACTGAAGCTTTCTTT
TRBV7-2	TRBJ2-5	TRBD1	.	CASSRRNRGQETQYF	TGTGCCAGCAGCCGTCGGAACAGGGGACAAGAGACCCAGTACTTC
TRBV30	TRBJ1-6	.	.	CAWRNRVSSYNSPLHF	TGTGCCTGGCGGAACAGGGTTAGCTCCTATAATTCACCCCTCCACTTT
TRBV4-2	TRBJ2-1	.	.	CASSPLGGYNEQFF	TGTGCCAGCAGCCCCTTGGGCGGATACAATGAGCAGTTCTTC
TRBV6-1	TRBJ1-2	.	.	CASSEPADGTQYYGYTF	TGTGCCAGCAGTGAACCCGCCGACGGAACTCAGTACTATGGCTACACCTTC
TRBV11-1	TRBJ2-1	.	.	CASSLTGGYNEQFF	TGTGCCAGCAGCTTGACGGGTGGATACAATGAGCAGTTCTTC
TRBV30	TRBJ2-7	.	.	CAWSENRVYEQYF	TGTGCCTGGAGTGAGAACAGGGTCTACGAGCAGTACTTC
TRBV30	TRBJ2-5	TRBD2	.	CAWNSGGPQYF	TGTGCCTGGAATTCGGGGGGTCCCCAGTACTTC
TRBV14	TRBJ2-7	TRBD2	.	CASSQVYGGSEQYF	TGTGCCAGCAGCCAAGTATACGGCGGGAGCGAGCAGTACTTC
TRBV23-1	TRBJ1-5	TRBD1	.	CASSRTGNNQPQHF	TGCGCCAGCAGTCGGACAGGGAACAATCAGCCCCAGCATTTT
TRBV2	TRBJ1-1	.	.	CASSMGAGEAFF	TGTGCCAGCAGTATGGGGGCGGGTGAAGCTTTCTTT
TRBV4-3	TRBJ1-1	.	.	CASSQDLLKNTEAFF	TGCGCCAGCAGCCAAGATCTTCTTAAGAACACTGAAGCTTTCTTT
TRBV2	TRBJ2-7	TRBD1	.	CASTRTGLYEQYF	TGTGCCAGCACCCGGACAGGGCTCTACGAGCAGTACTTC
TRBV11-2	TRBJ2-3	.	.	CASSSGTFVDTQYF	TGTGCCAGCAGCTCTGGGACATTCGTTGATACGCAGTATTTT
TRBV4-3	TRBJ1-6	.	.	CASSPWDGGDSPLHF	TGCGCCAGCAGCCCGTGGGACGGAGGGGATTCACCCCTCCACTTT
TRBV25-1	TRBJ2-6	.	.	CASTPGGSGANVLTF	TGTGCCAGCACTCCTGGCGGCTCTGGGGCCAACGTCCTGACTTTC
TRBV27	TRBJ2-6	.	.	CASSFGLSGANVLTF	TGTGCCAGCAGTTTTGGACTCTCTGGGGCCAACGTCCTGACTTTC
TRBV15	TRBJ2-3	.	.	CATSRGRGRTDTQYF	TGTGCCACCAGCAGAGGACGGGGTAGGACAGATACGCAGTATTTT
TRBV27	TRBJ1-6	TRBD1	.	CASSLNRQGGNNSPLHF	TGTGCCAGCAGTTTAAACAGACAGGGGGGAAATAATTCACCCCTCCACTTT
TRBV11-2	TRBJ1-1	.	.	CASSLEKGHTEAFF	TGTGCCAGCAGCTTAGAGAAGGGACACACTGAAGCTTTCTTT
TRBV6-4	TRBJ2-2	.	.	CASSVGLQTGELFF	TGTGCCAGCAGCGTCGGACTGCAGACCGGGGAGCTGTTTTTT
TRBV5-1	TRBJ2-2	.	once	CASSLVPGDTGELFF	TGCGCCAGCAGCTTAGTTCCAGGGGACACCGGGGAGCTGTTTTTT
TRBV12-5	TRBJ2-5	.	.	CASGTQGTGTQYF	TGTGCTAGTGGGACCCAGGGGACGGGGACCCAGTACTTC
TRBV7-9	TRBJ1-1	.	.	CASIRAGARTEAFF	TGTGCCAGCATTCGGGCAGGGGCGAGAACTGAAGCTTTCTTT
TRBV7-9	TRBJ2-7	.	.	CASSRGSTYEQYF	TGTGCCAGCAGCCGGGGGTCTACCTACGAGCAGTACTTC
TRBV28	TRBJ2-7	.	.	CASSPLQAPYEQYF	TGTGCCAGCAGTCCTTTACAGGCCCCCTACGAGCAGTACTTC
TRBV5-4	TRBJ2-3	TRBD2	.	CASSSFTSGGPDTQYF	TGTGCCAGCAGCTCCTTCACTAGCGGGGGGCCAGATACGCAGTATTTT
TRBV11-2	TRBJ2-1	TRBD2	.	CASRHGTSGGLNNEQFF	TGTGCCAGCAGGCATGGGACTAGCGGGGGCTTAAACAATGAGCAGTTCTTC
TRBV30	TRBJ2-7	.	.	CAWAGLSLSYEQYF	TGTGCCTGGGCCGGGCTCTCCCTCTCCTACGAGCAGTACTTC
TRBV6-1	TRBJ1-5	.	.	CASRDSQPQHF	TGTGCCAGCAGAGATAGTCAGCCCCAGCATTTT
TRBV5-6	TRBJ2-1	.	once	CASSLYGGGASYNEQFF	TGTGCCAGCAGCTTGTATGGAGGGGGGGCATCCTACAATGAGCAGTTCTTC
TRBV28	TRBJ2-7	TRBD2	.	CVVAGDTYEQYF	TGTGTCGTAGCGGGGGACACCTACGAGCAGTACTTC
TRBV19	TRBJ2-5	TRBD2	.	CASSWRGGETQYF	TGTGCCAGTAGTTGGCGGGGGGGAGAGACCCAGTACTTC
TRBV10-3	TRBJ1-2	.	.	CAISENPTGNNYGYTF	TGTGCCATCAGTGAGAACCCGACAGGAAATAACTATGGCTACACCTTC
TRBV7-2	TRBJ2-4	TRBD1	.	CASSSATGRNIQYF	TGTGCCAGCAGCTCAGCGACAGGGAGAAACATTCAGTACTTC
TRBV15	TRBJ1-5	.	.	CATSSPASNQPQHF	TGTGCCACCAGCTCGCCGGCTAGCAATCAGCCCCAGCATTTT
TRBV6-5	TRBJ2-3	.	.	CASSYSRGGDTQYF	TGTGCCAGCAGTTATTCCAGGGGGGGAGATACGCAGTATTTT
TRBV20-1	TRBJ2-5	.	once	CSGFWETQYF	TGCAGTGGATTCTGGGAGACCCAGTACTTC
TRBV5-1	TRBJ1-1	.	.	CASSLQPNTEAFF	TGCGCCAGCAGCTTACAGCCGAACACTGAAGCTTTCTTT
TRBV25-1	TRBJ1-5	.	few	CASSVPPQHF	TGTGCCAGCAGCGTCCCGCCCCAGCATTTT
TRBV5-1	TRBJ2-5	.	.	CASRAQGAETQYF	TGCGCCAGCAGAGCGCAGGGTGCAGAGACCCAGTACTTC
TRBV7-2	TRBJ1-1	.	.	CASSLIRGGEAFF	TGTGCCAGCAGCTTAATCCGGGGGGGTGAAGCTTTCTTT
TRBV7-2	TRBJ2-3	TRBD1	.	CASSETGIGTDTQYF	TGTGCCAGCAGCGAGACAGGGATAGGCACAGATACGCAGTATTTT
TRBV13	TRBJ2-7	.	.	CASSLVPGEQYF	TGTGCCAGCAGCTTAGTACCAGGGGAGCAGTACTTC
TRBV7-2	TRBJ1-1	.	.	CASSLVRITEAFF	TGTGCCAGCAGCTTAGTACGCATCACTGAAGCTTTCTTT
TRBV29-1	TRBJ2-7	.	.	CSVGEFQGLIAYEQYF	TGCAGCGTTGGGGAGTTCCAGGGGCTAATCGCCTACGAGCAGTACTTC
TRBV7-9	TRBJ1-4	TRBD1	.	CASSRAGGDEKLFF	TGTGCCAGCAGCCGGGCAGGGGGTGATGAAAAACTGTTTTTT
TRBV9	TRBJ1-6	TRBD1	.	CASSASGTGANSPLHF	TGTGCCAGCAGCGCATCCGGGACAGGGGCGAATTCACCCCTCCACTTT